The 15 T cell receptor beta chains reported below all come from one sample, sequenced in a study of lymphopenia after photon versus proton radiotherapy. Sequencing was performed with immunoSEQ multiplex PCR; in TCRdb, only in-frame clones are kept and a portion is missing. In the table there are some 31,000 clones, roughly 84% of which are singletons. Sequencing used peripheral blood, obtained from a patient treated with proton-based radiotherapy. The receptors originated from a woman aged 70-85 years with pancreatic cancer.

The chain is built from TRBV28 and TRBJ2-7; 9 nucleotides align to TRBD1. Germline CDR1 and CDR2: MDHEN and SYDVKM. The CDR3 has 14 amino acids. V lost 7 bases, J lost 6 bases, and 10 bases stayed unmatched. The CDR3 nucleotides are TGTGCCAGCACCTCCGGGACAGGGAATCGCGAGCAGTACTTC. Translated, it gives CASTSGTGNREQYF.

The chain carries TRBV10-3 and TRBJ2-3; 11 bases line up with TRBD2. The V gene end was trimmed by 4 bases and the J gene end by 1 base; junction bases not matched to a gene: 7. Per germline, CDR1 ENHRY and CDR2 SYGVKD. CDR3 length equals 17 residues. The CDR3 DNA follows: TGTGCCATCAGTGTTACTAGCGGGAGCCTACGCACAGATACGCAGTATTTT. This sequence encodes CAISVTSGSLRTDTQYF.

The chain combines TRBV29-1 with TRBJ1-1; TRBD1 matches 7 bases. V shed 6 bases, J shed 3 bases, and the junction held 7 bases outside the gene matches. The CDR3 is 13 residues long. Looked up from germline, CDR1 is SQVTM and CDR2 is ANQGSEA. As DNA, the CDR3 is TGCAGCGTATGGGGGGGACAGCACACTGAAGCTTTCTTT. Its protein product is CSVWGGQHTEAFF.

V is TRBV10-3 and J is TRBJ2-5; tentatively, D is TRBD1 (5 bases). Germline V gene sequence: CDR1 ENHRY, CDR2 SYGVKD. The germline V and J ends were trimmed by 10 bases and 1 base, with 10 bases remaining between them. The CDR3 has 12 amino acids. The CDR3 sequence is CATRQTQETQYF. The CDR3 DNA follows: TGTGCCACCCGACAGACCCAAGAGACCCAGTACTTC.

The chain is built from TRBV28 and TRBJ1-1, with D tentatively TRBD1 (6 bases). The CDR3 length is 16 residues. V lost 2 bases to trimming and J lost 1 base, with 14 bases between them. Germline CDR1 reads MDHEN; CDR2 reads SYDVKM. The CDR3 sequence: CASSLAGVGRNTEAFF. In nucleotides, the CDR3 is TGTGCCAGCAGTTTAGCAGGGGTGGGGCGGAACACTGAAGCTTTCTTT.

This clone showed up just once. The chain uses TRBV10-3 and TRBJ2-3; 7 bases are a match to TRBD2. The CDR3 extends over 13 amino acids. Germline V gene sequence: CDR1 ENHRY, CDR2 SYGVKD. The V segment lost 10 bases and the J segment 1 base; nucleotides outside the gene matches: 5. The CDR3 loop reads CATQRDGTDTQYF. Written as DNA, the CDR3 is TGTGCCACCCAGCGGGACGGCACAGATACGCAGTATTTT.

V usage is TRBV28 and J usage is TRBJ2-1; 10 bases agree with TRBD1. The CDR3 runs 14 residues. Per germline, CDR1 MDHEN and CDR2 SYDVKM. V lost 6 bases and J lost 10; bases outside the gene matches: 9. This chain's CDR3 is CASSGRTGGIEQFF. CDR3 bases: TGTGCCAGCAGCGGGAGGACAGGGGGGATCGAGCAGTTCTTC.

The chain joins TRBV30 to TRBJ1-1, with D hard to call. The ends were cut back, 1 base at V and 2 bases at J, with 5 bases in the middle. This CDR3 has 12 amino acids. CDR1 GTSNPN and CDR2 SVGIG come from the germline V gene (reference sequence). In nucleotides, the CDR3 is TGTGCCTGGAGTGGGCCAAACACTGAAGCTTTCTTT. Translation gives CAWSGPNTEAFF. Supplemented by reference TRBV30 and TRBJ1-1, the full variable domain reads SQTIHQWPATLVQPVGSPLSLECTVEGTSNPNLYWYRQAAGRGLQLLFYSVGIGQISSEVPQNLSASRPQDRQFILSSKKLLLSDSGFYLCAWSGPNTEAFFGQGTRLTVV.

CDR3 sequence (DNA): TGTGCCAGCAGTTTAGGGAAGGGTGTCTACGAGCAGTACTTC. Translated: CASSLGKGVYEQYF. The chain employs TRBV28 and TRBJ2-7; D not resolved. Germline assignment: CDR1 MDHEN and CDR2 SYDVKM. V was trimmed by 2 bases and J by 3 bases, leaving 11 bases between them. The CDR3 length is 14 residues. The full variable domain, in which reference TRBV28 and TRBJ2-7 provide the parts outside the CDR3, is DVKVTQSSRYLVKRTGEKVFLECVQDMDHENMFWYRQDPGLGLRLIYFSYDVKMKEKGDIPEGYSVSREKKERFSLILESASTNQTSMYLCASSLGKGVYEQYFGPGTRLTVT.

The J gene is TRBJ2-1, the V gene TRBV9; 8 nucleotides match TRBD2. CDR3 size: 16 residues. V lost 2 bases to trimming and J lost 0 bases; unmatched junction nucleotides: 4. Germline CDR1 reads SGDLS; CDR2 reads YYNGEE. CDR3 nucleotides: TGTGCCAGCAGCGTGGCTAGCGGGCTCTCCTACAATGAGCAGTTCTTC. Its protein product is CASSVASGLSYNEQFF.

The chain links TRBV27 to TRBJ1-5; perhaps TRBD1 as D (5 bases). Looked up from germline, CDR1 is MNHEY and CDR2 is SMNVEV (reference sequence). The ends were cut back, 5 bases at V and 3 bases at J, with 14 bases in the middle. This CDR3 contains 15 residues. The CDR3 nucleotides read TGTGCCAGCAGTCCGATAGACAGCTCCAATCAGCCCCAGCATTTT. It codes for CASSPIDSSNQPQHF.

The chain joins TRBV28 to TRBJ2-3; 7 nucleotides match TRBD2. Germline V gene data show CDR1 as MDHEN and CDR2 as SYDVKM. The J segment lost 1 base and the V segment lost 0 bases, leaving 4 bases of the junction unmatched. The CDR3 is 16 residues long. The CDR3 sequence: CASSLWGGDRTDTQYF. DNA of the CDR3: TGTGCCAGCAGTTTATGGGGAGGGGACCGCACAGATACGCAGTATTTT.

CDR3 residues: CASTGGTSGSLDTQYF. The CDR3 coding sequence is TGTGCCAGCACCGGGGGGACTAGCGGGAGCTTAGATACGCAGTATTTT. The genes are TRBV7-6 and TRBJ2-3; TRBD2 aligns across 14 bases. Germline V lookup: CDR1 SGHVS, CDR2 FNYEAQ. The CDR3 is 16 amino acids. The J segment lost 5 bases and the V segment lost 7 bases, leaving 8 bases of the junction unmatched.

The rearrangement uses TRBV6-5 and TRBJ2-7; D gene ambiguous. The germline V gene has CDR1 MNHEY and CDR2 SVGAGI. V was shortened by 3 bases and J by 2 bases, with 11 bases between the two germline ends. This CDR3 region has 14 residues. The CDR3 loop reads CASSYSTAAYEQYF. CDR3 DNA: TGTGCCAGCAGTTATAGTACGGCAGCCTACGAGCAGTACTTC.

The chain links TRBV18 to TRBJ1-4, with 7 positions matching TRBD1. Germline V gives CDR1 KGHSH, CDR2 LQKENI. The CDR3 runs 14 residues. The V segment lost 3 bases and the J segment 6 bases; nucleotides outside the gene matches: 4. Here the CDR3 DNA reads TGTGCCAGCTCACCGAGCGGGACAGATGAAAAACTGTTTTTT. It codes for CASSPSGTDEKLFF.